This record covers a single T cell receptor beta chain. Its antigen is currently unknown. After removal of 3 bases from V and 0 bases from J, the junction contained 1 base not matched to a gene. The CDR3 totals 15 residues. In germline, CDR1 is MDHEN, CDR2 SYDVKM. Clones were sequenced by immunoSEQ multiplex PCR, and TCRdb holds only the in-frame ones, with some missing. The top ten hold under 2% of the sample, which has around 700,000 clones, about 78% seen once. This entry comes from a study of shared clonotypes between healthy human individuals. Whole-study results and caveats: Clonotype sharing among donors was thought likely to change with sequencing depth. Naive CD4 clonotype sharing across several donors was about 5%.

This TCR derives from a woman in her twenties or thirties in good health. Sequences were obtained from memory CD4+ T cells sorted from blood. Regarding subset: CD45RA-negative fraction. V is TRBV28 and J is TRBJ1-2, with TRBD1 matching 10 bases. This chain's CDR3 is CASSLTGGPNYGYTF. The CDR3 nucleotides read TGTGCCAGCAGTTTGACAGGGGGCCCTAACTATGGCTACACCTTC.